A single sample gave rise to the 4 T cell receptor beta chains below, sequenced in a study of blood T cell repertoires in COVID-19. Assay used: immunoSEQ multiplex PCR; TCRdb lists only in-frame clones, some missing. The table has 150,000 to 200,000 clones, 79% seen once. Sequenced input: peripheral blood. The source is a woman in her fifties or sixties with COVID-19, enrolled during active disease.

This chain's CDR3 is CAISELAKGSYNEQFF. The CDR3 DNA reads TGTGCCATCAGTGAGTTAGCGAAAGGGTCCTACAATGAGCAGTTCTTC. This chain links TRBV10-3 with TRBJ2-1, with D tentatively TRBD2 (5 bases). This CDR3 is 16 amino acids long. Germline loops: CDR1 ENHRY, CDR2 SYGVKD. Trimming took off 1 base at V and 1 base at J, with 11 bases between the two ends.

V and J are TRBV11-2 and TRBJ2-5, with a tentative D call TRBD1 (6 bases). In germline, CDR1 is SGHAT, CDR2 FQNNGV. The CDR3 covers 13 residues. Trimming removed 5 bases from V and 4 bases from J, with 11 bases in between. CDR3 DNA sequence: TGTGCCAGCAGCCGGGACACGGGAGAGACCCAGTACTTC. It is translated as CASSRDTGETQYF.

The genes are TRBV7-2 and TRBJ2-7; 10 bases are shared with TRBD2. The J segment lost 4 bases and the V segment lost 4 bases, leaving 7 bases of the junction unmatched. The CDR3 is 15 amino acids. Germline lookup yields CDR1 SGHTA and CDR2 FQGNSA. CDR3 bases: TGTGCCAGCAGCTCTCGAGCGGGAGGGGAGTACGAGCAGTACTTC. This encodes CASSSRAGGEYEQYF. Drawing the rest from reference TRBV7-2 and TRBJ2-7, the complete variable domain is GAGVSQSPSNKVTEKGKDVELRCDPISGHTALYWYRQSLGQGLEFLIYFQGNSAPDKSGLPSDRFSAERTGGSVSTLTIQRTQQEDSAVYLCASSSRAGGEYEQYFGPGTRLTVT.

This chain uses TRBV9 with TRBJ1-2; perhaps TRBD1 as D (5 bases). Deletions cut 2 bases from V and 6 bases from J, with 11 bases between. Germline values: CDR1 SGDLS, CDR2 YYNGEE. This CDR3 is 13 amino acids long. CDR3 sequence reads: CASSVGGGNGYTF. CDR3 DNA: TGTGCCAGCAGCGTGGGGGGAGGGAATGGCTACACCTTC.